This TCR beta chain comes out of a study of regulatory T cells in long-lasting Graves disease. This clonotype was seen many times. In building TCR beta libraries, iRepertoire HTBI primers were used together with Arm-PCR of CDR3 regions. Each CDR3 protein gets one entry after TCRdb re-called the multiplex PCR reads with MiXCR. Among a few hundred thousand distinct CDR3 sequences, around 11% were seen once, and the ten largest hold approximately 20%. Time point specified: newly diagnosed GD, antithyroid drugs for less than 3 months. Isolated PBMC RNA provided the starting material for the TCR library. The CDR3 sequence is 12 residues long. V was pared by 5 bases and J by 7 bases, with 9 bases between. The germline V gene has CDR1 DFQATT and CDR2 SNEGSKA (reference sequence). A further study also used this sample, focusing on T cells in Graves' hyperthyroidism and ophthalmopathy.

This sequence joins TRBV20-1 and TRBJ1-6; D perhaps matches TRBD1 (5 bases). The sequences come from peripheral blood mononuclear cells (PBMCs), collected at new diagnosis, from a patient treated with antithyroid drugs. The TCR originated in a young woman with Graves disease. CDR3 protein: CSARAGNSPLHF. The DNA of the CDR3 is TGCAGTGCTCGGGCAGGGAATTCACCCCTCCACTTT.